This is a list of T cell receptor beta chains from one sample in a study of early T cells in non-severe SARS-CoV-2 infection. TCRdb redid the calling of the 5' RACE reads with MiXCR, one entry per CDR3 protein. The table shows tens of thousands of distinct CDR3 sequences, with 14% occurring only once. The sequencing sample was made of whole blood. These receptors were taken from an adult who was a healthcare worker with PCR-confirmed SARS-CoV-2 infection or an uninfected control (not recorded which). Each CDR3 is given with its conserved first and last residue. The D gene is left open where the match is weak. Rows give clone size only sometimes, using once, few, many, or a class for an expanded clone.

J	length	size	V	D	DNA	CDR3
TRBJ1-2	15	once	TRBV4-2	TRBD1	TGTGCCAGCAGCCAACCTGGGACAGGGGAGGAAGGCTACACCTTC	CASSQPGTGEEGYTF
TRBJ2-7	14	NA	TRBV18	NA	TGTGCCAGCTCACCACCGTACAGCTCCTACGAGCAGTACTTC	CASSPPYSSYEQYF
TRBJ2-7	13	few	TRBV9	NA	TGTGCCAGCAGCGTATCAAGAGTGAGCGAGCAGTACTTC	CASSVSRVSEQYF
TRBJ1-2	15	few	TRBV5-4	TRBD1	TGTGCCAGCAGCTTGGCCCCGACAGGGAACTATGGCTACACCTTC	CASSLAPTGNYGYTF
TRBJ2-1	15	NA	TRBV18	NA	TGTGCCAGCTCACCACATGCTGGCAGCAACAATGAGCAGTTCTTC	CASSPHAGSNNEQFF
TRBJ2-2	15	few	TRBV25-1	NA	TGTGCCAGCAGTGAAAGGGCCGGAGTCACCGGGGAGCTGTTTTTT	CASSERAGVTGELFF
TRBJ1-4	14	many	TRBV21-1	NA	TGTGCCAGCAGCGTTAAGGCAAAGGGTGAAAAACTGTTTTTT	CASSVKAKGEKLFF
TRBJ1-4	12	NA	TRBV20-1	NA	TGCAGTGCTAGGGAGGATGGTGAAAAACTGTTTTTT	CSAREDGEKLFF
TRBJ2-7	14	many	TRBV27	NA	TGTGCCAGCAGCTCACGGGGGAGCTCCTACGAGCAGTACTTC	CASSSRGSSYEQYF
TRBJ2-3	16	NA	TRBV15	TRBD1	TGTGCCACCAGCAAGATTTTGGGACAGGGGCCAGATACGCAGTATTTT	CATSKILGQGPDTQYF
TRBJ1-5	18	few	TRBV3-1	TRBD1	TGTGCCAGCAGCCAAGAGATCCGAGGCGAACAGGGGGCAAAACCCCAGCATTTT	CASSQEIRGEQGAKPQHF
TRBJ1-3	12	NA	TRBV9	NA	TGTGCCAGCAGCGTAGAGGGAGGCACCATATATTTT	CASSVEGGTIYF
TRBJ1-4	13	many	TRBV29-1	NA	TGCAGCGTATCCGGCGGCTATAATGAAAAACTGTTTTTT	CSVSGGYNEKLFF
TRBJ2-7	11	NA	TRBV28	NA	TGTGCCAGCAGCTTTACCTACGAGCAGTACTTC	CASSFTYEQYF
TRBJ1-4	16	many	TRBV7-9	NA	TGTGCCAGCAGCCGTGGACAGACTGCAACTAATGAAAAACTGTTTTTT	CASSRGQTATNEKLFF
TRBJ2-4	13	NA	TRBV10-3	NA	TGTGCCATCAGTGAGTCGAGGCTGGGATCCAAGTACTTC	CAISESRLGSKYF
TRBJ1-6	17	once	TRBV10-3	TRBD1	TGTGCCATCAGTGAGTCACAGGGGGGAAGCTTTAATTCACCCCTCCACTTT	CAISESQGGSFNSPLHF
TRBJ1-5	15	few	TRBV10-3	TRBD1	TGTGCCATCAGTGAGGGACAGGGTAAGAATCAGCCCCAGCATTTT	CAISEGQGKNQPQHF
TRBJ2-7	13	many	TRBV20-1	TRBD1	TGCAGTGCTACCGGGACAGGGTACGACGAGCAGTACTTC	CSATGTGYDEQYF
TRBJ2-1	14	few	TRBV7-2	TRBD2	TGTGCCAGCAGCCATAGCGGGGGGGCTTGGGAGCAGTTCTTC	CASSHSGGAWEQFF